These T cell receptor beta chains were read from a single sample in a study of blood T cell repertoires in COVID-19. The protocol was immunoSEQ multiplex PCR, while the TCRdb copy is restricted to in-frame clones and leaves out a portion. Among under 95,000 clones listed, approximately 86% were seen once. The sequenced sample was peripheral blood. The receptors were sampled from an elderly woman with acute or convalescent COVID-19. Each CDR3 is given with its conserved first and last residue. Fields, in order: D gene, V gene, clone size, J gene, CDR3 protein, CDR3 DNA. The D gene is left open where the match is weak. Size is stated for part of the rows, as once, few or many counts, or as a class when the clone is expanded.

>-|TRBV2|-|TRBJ1-5
CASRGRGGDQPQHF
TGTGCCAGCCGAGGGAGGGGAGGGGATCAGCCCCAGCATTTT
>TRBD2|TRBV7-9|-|TRBJ2-5
CASSSTTSGGSETQYF
TGTGCCAGCAGCTCGACGACTAGCGGGGGGTCAGAGACCCAGTACTTC
>TRBD1|TRBV15|-|TRBJ1-6
CATSRGTGGNSPLHF
TGTGCCACCAGCAGAGGGACAGGGGGGAATTCACCCCTCCACTTT
>TRBD1|TRBV5-4|-|TRBJ1-1
CASSLGQKNTEAFF
TGTGCCAGCAGCCTGGGACAGAAGAACACTGAAGCTTTCTTT
>TRBD1|TRBV6-5|-|TRBJ2-7
CASRRTGGYEQYF
TGTGCCAGCAGGAGGACAGGGGGTTACGAGCAGTACTTC
>-|TRBV19|-|TRBJ2-6
CASTPVVVGGANVLTF
TGTGCCAGTACCCCCGTCGTGGTCGGTGGGGCCAACGTCCTGACTTTC
>TRBD1|TRBV5-1|few|TRBJ1-2
CASSPDRGNGYTF
TGCGCCAGCAGCCCTGACAGGGGGAACGGCTACACCTTC
>-|TRBV12-5|once|TRBJ1-5
CASGPTSGGHSNQPQHF
TGTGCTAGTGGTCCAACGTCGGGAGGGCATAGCAATCAGCCCCAGCATTTT
>-|TRBV3-1/TRBV3-2|few|TRBJ1-3
CASSITGSGNTIYF
TGTGCCAGCAGTATAACAGGGTCCGGAAACACCATATATTTT
>-|TRBV2|-|TRBJ2-7
CAAKGLHEQYF
TGTGCCGCGAAGGGGTTACACGAGCAGTACTTC
>TRBD1|TRBV19|-|TRBJ1-5
CASSTEQGINQPQHF
TGTGCCAGTAGTACCGAACAGGGGATCAATCAGCCCCAGCATTTT
>TRBD1|TRBV7-2|-|TRBJ1-2
CASSPGTGSYGYTF
TGTGCCAGCAGCCCGGGGACAGGGTCCTATGGCTACACCTTC
>-|TRBV9|once|TRBJ1-5
CASSVGEHSNQPQHF
TGTGCCAGCAGCGTAGGGGAGCATAGCAATCAGCCCCAGCATTTT
>-|TRBV7-9|-|TRBJ1-6
CASSFGGNSPLHF
TGTGCCAGCAGCTTCGGCGGCAATTCACCCCTCCACTTT
>TRBD1|TRBV5-1|-|TRBJ1-1
CASSEGTGSTEAFF
TGCGCCAGCAGTGAAGGGACAGGGAGCACTGAAGCTTTCTTT
>-|TRBV2|-|TRBJ1-5
CASRLTVSGAQHF
TGTGCCAGCAGGTTGACTGTTTCCGGAGCCCAGCATTTT
>-|TRBV5-1|-|TRBJ2-7
CASSSRGYEQYF
TGCGCCAGCAGCTCCAGGGGATACGAGCAGTACTTC
>-|TRBV6-5|-|TRBJ1-3
CASSYSQGGGNTIYF
TGTGCCAGCAGTTACTCACAGGGTGGCGGGAACACCATATATTTT
>TRBD1|TRBV11-3|-|TRBJ1-6
CASSSSGTEYNSPLHF
TGTGCCAGCAGCTCATCCGGGACAGAGTATAATTCACCCCTCCACTTT
>-|TRBV2|-|TRBJ2-7
CASSVGGTTMLKQYF
TGTGCCAGCAGTGTTGGGGGGACCACCATGCTGAAGCAGTACTTC
>-|TRBV27|once|TRBJ1-2
CASHGGEGSNYGYTF
TGTGCCAGCCACGGGGGGGAGGGCTCGAACTATGGCTACACCTTC
>-|TRBV19|-|TRBJ1-2
CASSIKTGANYGYTF
TGTGCCAGTAGTATAAAGACAGGAGCTAACTATGGCTACACCTTC
>-|TRBV27|-|TRBJ1-5
CASSLRDPGWNQPQHF
TGTGCCAGCAGTTTAAGAGACCCGGGTTGGAATCAGCCCCAGCATTTT
>-|TRBV7-9|-|TRBJ1-2
CASSLGTGNYGYTF
TGTGCCAGCAGCTTAGGTACAGGGAACTATGGCTACACCTTC
>-|TRBV6-1|-|TRBJ1-2
CASSEAAGNYGYTF
TGTGCCAGCAGTGAAGCTGCGGGGAACTATGGCTACACCTTC
>-|TRBV6-5|-|TRBJ1-6
CASTPLRTHSPLHF
TGTGCCAGCACCCCACTTCGGACTCATTCACCCCTCCACTTT
>TRBD1|TRBV6-5|-|TRBJ1-1
CASSPTTGSGTEAFF
TGTGCCAGCAGCCCGACGACAGGGTCAGGCACTGAAGCTTTCTTT
>TRBD2|TRBV7-3|-|TRBJ2-5
CASSEGTSGGQETQYF
TGTGCCAGCAGCGAGGGGACTAGCGGGGGCCAAGAGACCCAGTACTTC
>-|TRBV12-3/TRBV12-4|once|TRBJ1-5
CASSFIDQPQHF
TGTGCCAGCAGTTTTATTGATCAGCCCCAGCATTTT
>-|TRBV24-1|-|TRBJ2-5
CATSDSRSAGETQYF
TGTGCCACCAGTGATTCACGGAGCGCCGGGGAGACCCAGTACTTC
>-|TRBV19|-|TRBJ1-2
CASSQQGAYGYTF
TGTGCCAGTAGTCAACAGGGAGCCTATGGCTACACCTTC
>-|TRBV3-1/TRBV3-2|few|TRBJ2-1
CASSQDQVEQFF
TGTGCCAGCAGCCAAGATCAGGTGGAGCAGTTCTTC
>-|TRBV6-2/TRBV6-3|-|TRBJ1-5
CASSQGQYTNQPQHF
TGTGCCAGCAGCCAAGGACAGTACACAAATCAGCCCCAGCATTTT
>-|TRBV9|once|TRBJ1-1
CASSVGQVMNTEAFF
TGTGCCAGCAGCGTAGGGCAGGTCATGAACACTGAAGCTTTCTTT
>-|TRBV28|-|TRBJ2-3
CASSLIPASADTQYF
TGTGCCAGCAGTTTAATTCCCGCTAGCGCAGATACGCAGTATTTT
>TRBD1|TRBV5-1|few|TRBJ1-2
CASSQGQGQRGYTF
TGCGCCAGCAGCCAAGGACAGGGGCAACGTGGCTACACCTTC
>-|TRBV2|-|TRBJ1-3
CASSDGSSGNTIYF
TGTGCCAGCAGTGATGGCAGCTCTGGAAACACCATATATTTT
>-|TRBV2|-|TRBJ1-2
CASSEGGYGYTF
TGTGCCAGCAGTGAAGGAGGGTATGGCTACACCTTC
>-|TRBV20-1|-|TRBJ1-2
CSASATGSGDYGYTF
TGCAGTGCTAGTGCTACAGGGTCAGGGGACTATGGCTACACCTTC
>-|TRBV6-2/TRBV6-3|-|TRBJ1-1
CASSYPPVRNPEAFF
TGTGCCAGCAGTTACCCCCCAGTACGAAACCCTGAAGCTTTCTTT
>-|TRBV6-4|-|TRBJ1-6
CASSARQGGSPLHF
TGTGCCAGCAGTGCTCGGCAGGGTGGATCACCCCTCCACTTT
>-|TRBV30|-|TRBJ1-6
CAWSRGQLLHF
TGTGCCTGGAGTCGAGGTCAACTCCTCCACTTT
>-|TRBV6-2/TRBV6-3|few|TRBJ1-1
CASSGGNFGKDTEAFF
TGTGCCAGCAGTGGGGGGAATTTTGGGAAGGACACTGAAGCTTTCTTT
>TRBD1|TRBV6-5|-|TRBJ2-2
CATRPGQTNTGELFF
TGTGCCACTAGACCGGGACAGACGAACACCGGGGAGCTGTTTTTT
>-|TRBV5-6|-|TRBJ2-1
CASSLSPLALNEQFF
TGTGCCAGCAGCTTGAGCCCATTAGCACTAAATGAGCAGTTCTTC
>TRBD2|TRBV27|-|TRBJ2-1
CASNLAGGNNEQFF
TGTGCCAGCAACCTAGCGGGGGGCAACAATGAGCAGTTCTTC
>-|TRBV7-2|-|TRBJ2-3
CASSPPGTQYF
TGTGCCAGCAGCCCGCCGGGGACGCAGTATTTT
>-|TRBV5-6|once|TRBJ2-3
CASIRGLTDTQYF
TGTGCCAGCATCCGGGGTTTAACAGATACGCAGTATTTT
>TRBD2|TRBV2|-|TRBJ2-3
CASSKSGGSTDTQYF
TGTGCCAGCAGTAAAAGCGGGGGGAGCACAGATACGCAGTATTTT
>-|TRBV18|few|TRBJ1-2
CASSPAENYGYTF
TGTGCCAGCTCACCAGCAGAAAACTATGGCTACACCTTC
>TRBD1|TRBV6-1|-|TRBJ2-2
CASSETGDRGPGELFF
TGTGCCAGCAGTGAAACCGGGGACAGGGGGCCTGGGGAGCTGTTTTTT
>-|TRBV9|-|TRBJ1-5
CASGDQGFNQPQHF
TGTGCCAGCGGAGATCAGGGTTTCAATCAGCCCCAGCATTTT
>TRBD2|TRBV24-1|few|TRBJ2-3
CATSPRSGGASTDTQYF
TGTGCCACCAGCCCCCGAAGCGGGGGGGCCAGCACAGATACGCAGTATTTT
>TRBD1|TRBV6-5|-|TRBJ2-7
CASSYGTVYEQYF
TGTGCCAGCAGTTACGGGACAGTCTACGAGCAGTACTTC